This passage covers 7 T cell receptor beta chains from one sample sequenced in a study of shared clonotypes between healthy human individuals. Assay: immunoSEQ multiplex PCR; the TCRdb copy retains only in-frame clones and omits some. In the table there are about 680,000 clones, about 80% of which are singletons. Sequenced input: memory CD4+ T cells sorted from blood. The subset here: CD45RA-negative fraction. These receptors were obtained from a woman under 40 in good health.

This sequence joins TRBV19 and TRBJ1-1; D uncertain. Germline V gene sequence: CDR1 LNHDA, CDR2 SQIVND (reference sequence). The CDR3 sequence is 13 residues long. V lost 10 bases to trimming and J lost 4 bases, with 16 bases between them. The CDR3 nucleotides are TGTGCCACTCAGACACCTTTGGGCACTGAAGCTTTCTTT. Encoded protein: CATQTPLGTEAFF.

The rearrangement uses TRBV7-8 and TRBJ1-1; tentative D call: TRBD1 (5 bases). V lost 2 bases and J 5 bases, leaving 15 bases between the germline ends. There are 15 residues in the CDR3. In germline, CDR1 is SGHVS, CDR2 FQNEAQ. The CDR3 reads CASSLSGAGRTEAFF. CDR3 nucleotide sequence: TGTGCCAGCAGCTTAAGTGGGGCCGGGAGAACTGAAGCTTTCTTT.

J is TRBJ2-3 and V is TRBV28; 8 bases agree with TRBD2. The J segment lost 0 bases and the V segment lost 6 bases, leaving 2 bases of the junction unmatched. CDR3 size: 14 residues. The V gene's germline CDR1 is MDHEN and CDR2 SYDVKM. In nucleotides, the CDR3 is TGTGCCAGCAGGCCTAGCGGGAGCACAGATACGCAGTATTTT. This translates into CASRPSGSTDTQYF.

The CDR3 region is CASSQEVLNYGYTF. CDR3 DNA sequence: TGTGCCAGCAGCCAAGAGGTCCTTAACTATGGCTACACCTTC. The chain couples TRBV4-2 to TRBJ1-2; D gene unclear. Germline loops: CDR1 LGHNA, CDR2 YNFKEQ. This CDR3 is built from 14 residues. V was cut by 0 bases and J by 1 base, with 6 bases left in between.

About this clone itself: One junction end disagrees with the germline gene, perhaps due to a read error. Other DNA sequences within the sample encode an identical CDR3. This chain connects TRBV18 to TRBJ2-3; D not certain. This CDR3 contains 12 residues. From germline, CDR1 is KGHSH and CDR2 LQKENI. CDR3 bases: TGTGCCAGCTCACCAGGCACCGATACGCAGTATTTT. As protein: CASSPGTDTQYF.

This clone was found a few times. This rearrangement joins TRBV12-5 to TRBJ1-5; D uncertain. The germline V and J ends were trimmed by 7 bases and 3 bases, with 7 bases remaining between them. CDR3 length equals 12 residues. CDR1 is LGHNT, CDR2 FRNRAP, per germline. DNA for the CDR3: TGTGCTAGTGAGCGGATCAATCAGCCCCAGCATTTT. Its protein product is CASERINQPQHF.

This clone was seen repeatedly, ten times or more. V usage is TRBV19 and J usage is TRBJ2-4; 9 positions agree with TRBD1. The germline CDR1 and CDR2 sequences are LNHDA and SQIVND (reference sequence). CDR3 length: 17 amino acids. The V and J ends lost 5 bases and 2 bases, in that order; junction bases with no gene match: 10. This CDR3 is CASSANRGLTTKNIQYF. The CDR3 DNA reads as TGTGCCAGTAGTGCCAACAGGGGGCTTACAACCAAAAACATTCAGTACTTC.